Each of the 7 T cell receptor beta chains below was sequenced from the same sample in a study of regulatory T cells in long-lasting Graves disease. Documented time point: newly diagnosed GD, antithyroid drugs for less than 3 months. After RNA was extracted from PBMCs, the TCR library was made from it. In building TCR beta libraries, iRepertoire HTBI primers were used together with Arm-PCR of CDR3 regions. TCRdb re-analysed the multiplex PCR reads in MiXCR, keeping a single row per CDR3 protein. There are around 250,000 distinct CDR3 sequences in the sample; 18% occur only once, and around 15% lies in the top ten. These same records also appear under a second study, on T cells in Graves' hyperthyroidism and ophthalmopathy.

The sequences come from peripheral blood mononuclear cells (PBMCs), collected at new diagnosis, from a patient treated with antithyroid drugs. The receptors come from a woman aged 25 to 39 with Graves disease.

This clonotype has a count of ten or more. This chain uses TRBV19 with TRBJ1-6; 10 bases align to TRBD1. V lost 6 bases to trimming and J lost 8 bases; unmatched junction nucleotides: 7. This CDR3 comprises 15 residues. Per germline, CDR1 LNHDA and CDR2 SQIVND (reference sequence). The CDR3 bases are TGTGCCAGTAGCGCCTCGGACAGGGGGTATTCACCCCTCCACTTT. As protein: CASSASDRGYSPLHF.

Ten or more counts support this clonotype. V gene TRBV27 combines with J gene TRBJ1-1; no definite D call. The V end was cut by 0 bases, the J end by 1 base, with 15 bases between. In germline, CDR1 is MNHEY, CDR2 SMNVEV (reference sequence). The CDR3 is 17 amino acids. The CDR3 reads CASSLSSSGTSNTEAFF. CDR3 nucleotides: TGTGCCAGCAGTTTATCGAGTTCAGGTACTTCGAACACTGAAGCTTTCTTT.

At least ten counts were recorded for this clonotype. This chain joins TRBV7-3 and TRBJ1-2; TRBD1 is a possible D gene (5 bases). Trimming cost V 2 bases and J 3 bases, with 16 bases left between them. Germline CDR1 reads SGHTA; CDR2 reads FQGTGA. The CDR3 sequence is 16 residues long. The CDR3 coding sequence is TGTGCCAGCAGCTTATCCGGGACCTCTGGGTACTATGGCTACACCTTC. It codes for CASSLSGTSGYYGYTF.

This clonotype has a count of ten or more. The rearrangement uses TRBV4-1 and TRBJ2-7; 11 bases match TRBD1. Trimming took 4 bases from V and 3 from J; bases not matched to a gene: 5. CDR3 size: 15 residues. Germline loops: CDR1 MGHRA, CDR2 YSYEKL. CDR3 protein: CASSPSDRGLYEQYF. CDR3 in DNA: TGCGCCAGCAGCCCTTCGGACAGGGGGCTCTACGAGCAGTACTTC.

The chain has TRBV2 and TRBJ2-4; D is unresolved. CDR3 size: 15 residues. The ends were cut back, 2 bases at V and 7 bases at J, with 15 bases in the middle. Germline V CDR1 and CDR2: SNHLY, FYNNEI. CDR3 nucleotides: TGTGCCAGCAGTGAATGGGCTTCGGTAGGGAACATTCAGTACTTC. As protein: CASSEWASVGNIQYF.

There are many counts of this clonotype. This rearrangement joins TRBV27 to TRBJ2-3; 10 nucleotides match TRBD1. The V gene's germline CDR1 is MNHEY and CDR2 SMNVEV (reference sequence). The CDR3 runs to 14 residues. The J segment lost 4 bases and the V segment lost 4 bases, leaving 2 bases of the junction unmatched. The CDR3 region is CASSWDRGADTQYF. CDR3 DNA: TGTGCCAGCAGTTGGGACAGGGGTGCAGATACGCAGTATTTT.

At least ten counts were recorded for this clonotype. The CDR3 loop reads CASSYSSQGGSYEQYF. The CDR3 region has the DNA TGTGCCAGCAGTTACTCGAGTCAGGGGGGGTCCTACGAGCAGTACTTC. The V gene is TRBV6-6, the J gene TRBJ2-7; D may match TRBD1 or TRBD2 (7 bases each). Trimming removed 0 bases at V and 1 base at J, with 13 bases between. The length of the CDR3 is 16 residues. The germline V gene encodes CDR1 MNHNY and CDR2 SVGAGI (reference sequence).